The TCR beta chain under discussion was sequenced for a study of blood T cell repertoires in COVID-19. Whole-study context: From the United States, Italy and Spain came samples of acute and convalescent COVID-19.

Trimming at V came to 2 bases and at J to 9 bases, leaving 8 bases not matched to a gene. The CDR3 has 15 amino acids. The V gene's germline CDR1 is GTSNPN and CDR2 SVGIG (reference sequence). As originally analysed: How many nucleated cells were present was estimated from reference gene primer amplification. The table came from immunoSEQ multiplex PCR; TCRdb's copy has only in-frame clones and leaves some out. That table furnishes V, J and clone size, whereas the DNA furnished D and trimming. The profile shows hundreds of thousands of clones, roughly 88% of them singletons. This clone appeared a few times.

This TCR derives from a middle-aged woman who had recovered from COVID-19. The sample was peripheral blood. The chain joins TRBV30 to TRBJ1-6, with 9 bases that match TRBD1. CDR3 DNA sequence: TGTGCCTGGAGTCCGACCGGGACAGGGACTTCACCCCTCCACTTT. Its protein product is CAWSPTGTGTSPLHF.